A selection of T cell receptor beta chains follows, all from one sample in a study of cytomegalovirus exposure and HLA in healthy donors. TCRdb's table, derived via immunoSEQ multiplex PCR, lists solely in-frame clones and lacks some. The sample lists 100,000 or so clones, around 80% occurring once. Sequenced: PBMCs. The source is a woman aged 40 to 50 in good health and CMV-seronegative. Each CDR3 is given with its conserved first and last residue. Fields, in order: J gene, D gene, clone size, V gene, CDR3 DNA, CDR3 protein. D genes are given only for firm matches. Rows may omit the clone size; those that give it use once, few, many or a size class.

j_call: TRBJ1-2
d_call: .
clone_size: .
v_call: TRBV6-1
cdr3_nt: TGTGCCAGCAGTGAAGATTTCACGGGACTCATTAACTATGGCTACACCTTC
cdr3_aa: CASSEDFTGLINYGYTF

j_call: TRBJ2-3
d_call: .
clone_size: .
v_call: TRBV25-1
cdr3_nt: TGTGCCAGCAGTGAATGGGGGGTTGGTACAGATACGCAGTATTTT
cdr3_aa: CASSEWGVGTDTQYF

j_call: TRBJ2-2
d_call: TRBD1
clone_size: .
v_call: TRBV5-1
cdr3_nt: TGCGCCAGCAGCTTGACGAGGACAGGGAACACCGGGGAGCTGTTTTTT
cdr3_aa: CASSLTRTGNTGELFF

j_call: TRBJ1-1
d_call: .
clone_size: .
v_call: TRBV6-1
cdr3_nt: TGTGCCAGCAGTGAAATAGGACAGATAAACACTGAAGCTTTCTTT
cdr3_aa: CASSEIGQINTEAFF

j_call: TRBJ2-7
d_call: .
clone_size: .
v_call: TRBV18
cdr3_nt: TGTGCCAGCTCACCCCACGGCTACGAGCAGTACTTC
cdr3_aa: CASSPHGYEQYF

j_call: TRBJ1-5
d_call: .
clone_size: .
v_call: TRBV28
cdr3_nt: TGTGCCAGCAGTTTCGTAACAGGGCAGACACCCAATCAGCCCCAGCATTTT
cdr3_aa: CASSFVTGQTPNQPQHF

j_call: TRBJ1-6
d_call: .
clone_size: .
v_call: TRBV28
cdr3_nt: TGTGCCAGCAGTTTAGGCAGGTTTAATTCACCCCTCCACTTT
cdr3_aa: CASSLGRFNSPLHF

j_call: TRBJ2-3
d_call: .
clone_size: once
v_call: TRBV5-1
cdr3_nt: TGCGCCAGCAGCTTGGGTGCACTCCTCACAGATACGCAGTATTTT
cdr3_aa: CASSLGALLTDTQYF

j_call: TRBJ2-7
d_call: TRBD2
clone_size: .
v_call: TRBV9
cdr3_nt: TGTGCCAGCAGCGTAGCCGGGGGGGGGCTTCAAAACGAGCAGTACTTC
cdr3_aa: CASSVAGGGLQNEQYF

j_call: TRBJ2-3
d_call: .
clone_size: .
v_call: TRBV4-1
cdr3_nt: TGCGCCAGCAGCCAAGATTTCGACCCCGTGAGGGTTGTCACAGATACGCAGTATTTT
cdr3_aa: CASSQDFDPVRVVTDTQYF

j_call: TRBJ2-5
d_call: .
clone_size: few
v_call: TRBV6-1
cdr3_nt: TGTGCCAGCAGAATCCCCCGGAAGGGGGCCCAGTACTTC
cdr3_aa: CASRIPRKGAQYF

j_call: TRBJ2-7
d_call: .
clone_size: .
v_call: TRBV7-2
cdr3_nt: TGTGCCAGCAGCGGGGGGAGCAGGCCCAGTTACGAGCAGTACTTC
cdr3_aa: CASSGGSRPSYEQYF

j_call: TRBJ1-1
d_call: TRBD1
clone_size: .
v_call: TRBV2
cdr3_nt: TGTGCCAGCAGTCTCTCCGACAGGGGGATAACTGAAGCTTTCTTT
cdr3_aa: CASSLSDRGITEAFF

j_call: TRBJ2-7
d_call: TRBD2
clone_size: few
v_call: TRBV5-4
cdr3_nt: TGTGCCAGCAGCACACTAGCGGGGGGACTGTACGAGCAGTACTTC
cdr3_aa: CASSTLAGGLYEQYF

j_call: TRBJ2-5
d_call: TRBD2
clone_size: once
v_call: TRBV7-2
cdr3_nt: TGTGCCAGCAGCTTAGTTACAGCGGGGCCAGGGGAGACCCAGTACTTC
cdr3_aa: CASSLVTAGPGETQYF

j_call: TRBJ2-7
d_call: .
clone_size: .
v_call: TRBV7-2
cdr3_nt: TGTGCCAGCAGCATATTAGACAGCTACGAGCAGTACTTC
cdr3_aa: CASSILDSYEQYF

j_call: TRBJ2-1
d_call: TRBD2
clone_size: .
v_call: TRBV5-1
cdr3_nt: TGCGCCAGCAGCCCCCGGACTAGCTCCTACAATGAGCAGTTCTTC
cdr3_aa: CASSPRTSSYNEQFF